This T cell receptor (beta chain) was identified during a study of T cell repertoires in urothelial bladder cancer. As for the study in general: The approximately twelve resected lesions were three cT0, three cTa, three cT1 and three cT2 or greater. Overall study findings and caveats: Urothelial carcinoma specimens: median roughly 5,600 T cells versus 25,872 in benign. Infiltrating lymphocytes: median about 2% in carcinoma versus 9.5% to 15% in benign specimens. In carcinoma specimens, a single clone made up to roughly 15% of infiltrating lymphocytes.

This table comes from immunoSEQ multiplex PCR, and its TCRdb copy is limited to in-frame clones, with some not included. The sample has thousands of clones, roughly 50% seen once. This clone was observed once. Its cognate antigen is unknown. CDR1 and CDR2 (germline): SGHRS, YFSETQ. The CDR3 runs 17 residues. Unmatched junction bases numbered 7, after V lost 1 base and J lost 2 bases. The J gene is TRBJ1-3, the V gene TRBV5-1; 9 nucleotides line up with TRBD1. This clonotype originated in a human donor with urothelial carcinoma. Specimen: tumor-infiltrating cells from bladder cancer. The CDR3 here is CASSLTGQGIPGNTIYF. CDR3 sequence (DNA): TGCGCCAGCAGCTTGACCGGACAGGGGATACCTGGAAACACCATATATTTT. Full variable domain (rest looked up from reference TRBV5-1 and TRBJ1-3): KAGVTQTPRYLIKTRGQQVTLSCSPISGHRSVSWYQQTPGQGLQFLFEYFSETQRNKGNFPGRFSGRQFSNSRSEMNVSTLELGDSALYLCASSLTGQGIPGNTIYFGEGSWLTVV.